This entry lists 25 T cell receptor beta chains sequenced from one sample in a study of blood T cell repertoires in COVID-19 (dated by TCRdb to the early 2020s). Library prep was done by the immunoSEQ multiplex PCR assay. In TCRdb, the immuneACCESS table is reduced to in-frame sequences with V and J assigned. These tables do not hold every clone; where another copy was compared, an unresolved V gene accounts for under half, and the others remain unexplained. The sample table lists approximately 200,000 clones, 80% to 85% of them with a count of one. Approximately 5% of the sample is taken by the ten largest. Sequencing was carried out using peripheral blood. Receptors were obtained from a woman in her sixties or seventies who had recovered from COVID-19.

The chain recombines TRBV4-2 with TRBJ1-2; 9 nucleotides agree with TRBD1. The CDR3 sequence is 15 residues long. Germline V gene data show CDR1 as LGHNA and CDR2 as YNFKEQ. Trimming took 1 base from V and 6 from J; bases not matched to a gene: 6. CDR3 sequence: CASSQVQGANNGYTF. CDR3 bases: TGTGCCAGCAGCCAAGTACAGGGGGCAAACAATGGCTACACCTTC.

This chain joins TRBV5-1 and TRBJ2-5, with a tentative D call TRBD1 (6 bases). In germline, CDR1 is SGHRS, CDR2 YFSETQ. The CDR3 covers 17 residues. V was clipped by 5 bases and J by 2 bases, with 22 bases between them. This CDR3 is CASRRRDTTTGQETQYF. The CDR3 DNA reads TGCGCCAGCAGAAGAAGGGACACGACAACCGGGCAAGAGACCCAGTACTTC.

This rearrangement joins TRBV7-9 to TRBJ1-2; 7 positions match TRBD1. The junction had 7 bases not matched to a gene; V was cut back by 5 bases and J by 4 bases. This CDR3 spans 14 amino acids. The germline V gene has CDR1 SEHNR and CDR2 FQNEAQ (reference sequence). The CDR3 bases are TGTGCCAGCAGCAAGTCGGGACAGATCTATGGCTACACCTTC. Translating it yields CASSKSGQIYGYTF.

The chain is built from TRBV28 and TRBJ1-4, with D unclear. Per germline, CDR1 MDHEN and CDR2 SYDVKM. The V end was cut by 5 bases, the J end by 8 bases, with 9 bases between. This CDR3 comprises 12 residues. CDR3: CASSDDTEKLFF. The CDR3 coding sequence is TGTGCCAGCAGTGACGACACGGAAAAACTGTTTTTT.

This rearrangement joins TRBV6-5 to TRBJ2-7; 11 positions agree with TRBD1. Per the germline V gene, CDR1 is MNHEY and CDR2 is SVGAGI. The ends lost 5 bases at V and 2 bases at J; junction bases unmatched: 5. The CDR3 is 15 amino acids. The CDR3 is CASSTPGQGAYEQYF. CDR3 bases: TGTGCCAGCAGTACCCCGGGACAGGGGGCCTACGAGCAGTACTTC.

The chain links TRBV7-2 to TRBJ2-3; D may be TRBD1 (7 bases). V was pared by 2 bases and J by 4 bases, with 16 bases between. Germline V gives CDR1 SGHTA, CDR2 FQGNSA. There are 16 residues in the CDR3. CDR3 nucleotide sequence: TGTGCCAGCAGCTTACAGGGGGGATTTTCCCCAGATACGCAGTATTTT. This sequence encodes CASSLQGGFSPDTQYF.

CDR3 region: CAWSVGGFGGMNTEAFF. In nucleotides, the CDR3 is TGTGCCTGGAGTGTTGGGGGATTTGGGGGGATGAACACTGAAGCTTTCTTT. The chain couples TRBV30 to TRBJ1-1, with D tentatively TRBD1 (5 bases). The CDR3 runs 17 residues. The V end lost 0 bases, the J end lost 0 bases, and 17 bases lay between the germline ends. Germline lookup yields CDR1 GTSNPN and CDR2 SVGIG (reference sequence). The full variable domain, completed using reference TRBV30 and TRBJ1-1, is SQTIHQWPATLVQPVGSPLSLECTVEGTSNPNLYWYRQAAGRGLQLLFYSVGIGQISSEVPQNLSASRPQDRQFILSSKKLLLSDSGFYLCAWSVGGFGGMNTEAFFGQGTRLTVV.

J is TRBJ2-3 and V is TRBV5-1, with 7 bases that match TRBD2. This CDR3 is built from 14 residues. Germline V gene lookup returns CDR1 SGHRS and CDR2 YFSETQ. Losses at the gene ends were 2 bases for V and 4 bases for J; bases not matched to a gene: 4. CDR3 sequence (DNA): TGCGCCAGCAGCTTCGGGGGGTCCCCAGATACGCAGTATTTT. Translating it yields CASSFGGSPDTQYF. The full variable domain, in which reference TRBV5-1 and TRBJ2-3 provide the parts outside the CDR3, is KAGVTQTPRYLIKTRGQQVTLSCSPISGHRSVSWYQQTPGQGLQFLFEYFSETQRNKGNFPGRFSGRQFSNSRSEMNVSTLELGDSALYLCASSFGGSPDTQYFGPGTRLTVL.

The rearrangement joins TRBV6-1 to TRBJ1-6, with D possibly being TRBD1 (5 bases). This CDR3 has 16 amino acids. Germline V gives CDR1 MNHNS, CDR2 SASEGT. V dropped 2 bases and J dropped 9 bases, with 17 bases sitting between them. The CDR3 DNA sequence: TGTGCCAGCAGTGAATGGGGGGTTCGGTATGGTTCACCCCTCCACTTT. This encodes CASSEWGVRYGSPLHF.

V usage is TRBV9 and J usage is TRBJ2-2; D uncertain. This CDR3 has 12 residues. Trimming pared 4 bases from V and 1 base from J, leaving 2 bases between. Germline CDR1 is SGDLS and CDR2 is YYNGEE. This chain's CDR3 is CASSQNTGELFF. The DNA of the CDR3 is TGTGCCAGCAGCCAGAACACCGGGGAGCTGTTTTTT.

The CDR3 spells CASSQINEQFF. CDR3 nucleotide sequence: TGTGCCAGCAGCCAAATCAATGAGCAGTTCTTC. The rearrangement joins TRBV12-3 or TRBV12-4 to TRBJ2-1, with D unresolved. CDR3 length equals 11 residues. V was shortened by 6 bases and J by 6 bases, with 6 bases between the two germline ends.

This sequence joins TRBV9 and TRBJ2-3, with TRBD2 matching over 8 bases. The CDR3 contains 16 residues. V was clipped by 4 bases and J by 2 bases; unmatched bases: 9. Germline V CDR1 and CDR2: SGDLS, YYNGEE. CDR3 region: CASSPGGGSLTDTQYF. The CDR3 DNA sequence: TGTGCCAGCAGCCCGGGCGGGGGGTCCCTCACAGATACGCAGTATTTT. The full variable domain, completed using reference TRBV9 and TRBJ2-3, is DSGVTQTPKHLITATGQRVTLRCSPRSGDLSVYWYQQSLDQGLQFLIQYYNGEERAKGNILERFSAQQFPDLHSELNLSSLELGDSALYFCASSPGGGSLTDTQYFGPGTRLTVL.

The chain links TRBV12-3 or TRBV12-4 to TRBJ1-2, with a tentative D call TRBD1 (5 bases). CDR3 length: 12 residues. The germline V and J ends were trimmed by 7 bases and 7 bases, with 13 bases remaining between them. CDR3 in DNA: TGTGCCAGCATGGGGGGGATAAGTGGCTACACCTTC. Protein product: CASMGGISGYTF.

V and J are TRBV18 and TRBJ2-7, with D perhaps TRBD1 (6 bases). Germline CDR1 and CDR2: KGHSH and LQKENI. CDR3 length equals 19 residues. Trimming pared 3 bases from V and 3 bases from J, leaving 27 bases between. CDR3 DNA sequence: TGTGCCAGCTCACCTTCCCGGGACACCACCTGGACTGGGATCTACGAGCAGTACTTC. Its translation is CASSPSRDTTWTGIYEQYF.

This chain links TRBV3-1 (or the pseudogene TRBV3-2) with TRBJ2-1; TRBD2 matches 8 bases. The germline CDR1 and CDR2 sequences are LGHDT and YNNKEL (reference sequence). V lost 8 bases, J lost 7 bases, and 13 bases stayed unmatched. This CDR3 has 15 amino acids. The CDR3 region is CASPSAGGAWNEQFF. DNA of the CDR3: TGTGCCAGCCCCTCCGCCGGGGGGGCCTGGAATGAGCAGTTCTTC.

The chain uses TRBV27 and TRBJ1-5, with 7 bases aligning to TRBD1. Germline trimming cut 5 bases from V and 5 bases from J; bases unmatched to any gene: 3. The CDR3 is made up of 13 amino acids. In germline, CDR1 is MNHEY, CDR2 SMNVEV (reference sequence). Here the CDR3 reads CASSETGHQPQHF. CDR3 nucleotide sequence: TGTGCCAGCAGTGAGACAGGGCATCAGCCCCAGCATTTT.

The chain uses TRBV19 and TRBJ1-1; no firm D call. There are 15 residues in the CDR3. The V gene's germline CDR1 is LNHDA and CDR2 SQIVND (reference sequence). Trimming took off 3 bases at V and 1 base at J, with 12 bases between the two ends. The CDR3 DNA reads TGTGCCAGTAGTATCGAGTCAAGCCCGAACACTGAAGCTTTCTTT. Its translation: CASSIESSPNTEAFF.

The rearrangement joins TRBV5-4 to TRBJ1-1, with TRBD1 identical over 9 bases. The length of the CDR3 is 12 residues. Germline assignment: CDR1 SGHNT and CDR2 YYREEE (reference sequence). The trim removed 4 bases at V and 10 bases at J, leaving 5 bases unmatched. The CDR3 region is CASSRDRGRAFF. CDR3 bases: TGTGCCAGCAGCCGAGACAGGGGGAGAGCTTTCTTT.

The V gene is TRBV5-8, the J gene TRBJ2-7, with 11 bases identical to TRBD2. V lost 4 bases and J lost 2; bases outside the gene matches: 14. This CDR3 spans 18 amino acids. Per germline, CDR1 SGHTS and CDR2 YDEGEE. In DNA form, the CDR3 reads TGTGCCAGCAGCGAAACCTGGTGGCTAGCGGGGGGAGCCTACGAGCAGTACTTC. Residues: CASSETWWLAGGAYEQYF. Combining the CDR3 with reference TRBV5-8 and TRBJ2-7 gives the whole variable domain EAGVTQSPTHLIKTRGQQATLRCSPISGHTSVYWYQQALGLGLQFLLWYDEGEERNRGNFPPRFSGRQFPNYSSELNVNALELEDSALYLCASSETWWLAGGAYEQYFGPGTRLTVT.

The chain employs TRBV7-9 and TRBJ1-5; the match to TRBD1 covers 7 bases. Germline V gene data show CDR1 as SEHNR and CDR2 as FQNEAQ (reference sequence). V gave up 5 bases and J gave up 0 bases; unmatched junction bases: 4. The CDR3 is 15 residues long. The CDR3 nucleotides read TGTGCCAGCAGCCAGGGACAGTATAGCAATCAGCCCCAGCATTTT. Translation gives CASSQGQYSNQPQHF.

CDR3 sequence: CASSLLGLAGGEYRDNEQFF. The CDR3 coding sequence is TGTGCCAGCAGCCTGTTGGGACTAGCGGGGGGCGAATACCGGGACAATGAGCAGTTCTTC. The V and J genes are TRBV5-5 and TRBJ2-1; 15 bases fit TRBD2. Germline lookup yields CDR1 SGHKS and CDR2 YYEKEE (reference sequence). The V and J ends lost 4 bases and 5 bases, in that order; junction bases with no gene match: 16. The CDR3 totals 20 residues.

This clone was detected once. The genes are TRBV19 and TRBJ1-5, with D unresolved. Germline values: CDR1 LNHDA, CDR2 SQIVND (reference sequence). V lost 3 bases, J lost 6 bases, and 9 bases lay in between. The CDR3 extends over 13 amino acids. Written as DNA, the CDR3 is TGTGCCAGTAGTATGGAGGTATTTCAGCCCCAGCATTTT. Translated: CASSMEVFQPQHF.

V gene TRBV30 combines with J gene TRBJ2-3; TRBD2 matches 11 bases. After removal of 1 base from V and 4 bases from J, the junction contained 4 bases not matched to a gene. The V gene's germline CDR1 is GTSNPN and CDR2 SVGIG (reference sequence). The CDR3 totals 15 residues. The CDR3 is CAWSALAGGADTQYF. CDR3 DNA sequence: TGTGCCTGGAGTGCGCTAGCGGGGGGAGCAGATACGCAGTATTTT. Variable domain in full (rest from reference TRBV30 and TRBJ2-3): SQTIHQWPATLVQPVGSPLSLECTVEGTSNPNLYWYRQAAGRGLQLLFYSVGIGQISSEVPQNLSASRPQDRQFILSSKKLLLSDSGFYLCAWSALAGGADTQYFGPGTRLTVL.

The chain combines TRBV6-5 with TRBJ1-6; unclear D gene. The CDR3 consists of 13 residues. CDR1 and CDR2 (germline): MNHEY, SVGAGI. The V end was cut by 4 bases, the J end by 7 bases, with 8 bases between. The CDR3 spells CASSLTRNSPLHF. CDR3 DNA: TGTGCCAGCAGTTTGACACGGAATTCACCCCTCCACTTT.

This clone was counted only a few times. The chain joins TRBV7-9 to TRBJ2-2, with 7 bases fitting TRBD2. The CDR3 extends over 14 amino acids. With 8 bases clipped from V and 0 bases from J, the junction kept 3 bases outside the gene matches. Germline CDR1 reads SEHNR; CDR2 reads FQNEAQ (reference sequence). CDR3 amino acids: CASRGGSNTGELFF. The CDR3 DNA is TGTGCCAGCCGGGGAGGGTCGAACACCGGGGAGCTGTTTTTT.